A selection of T cell receptor beta chains follows, all from one sample in a study of shared clonotypes between healthy human individuals. Generated by immunoSEQ multiplex PCR, the TCRdb table keeps only in-frame clones and is missing some. The sample includes approximately 1.4 million clones, approximately 98% of them seen just once. Sequenced material: naive CD4+ T cells sorted from blood. Source of these receptors: a man aged 30-40 years in good health. Both conserved end residues are trimmed from each CDR3. Fields, in order: V gene, CDR3 length, D gene, J gene, CDR3 protein. The D gene is left open where the match is weak.

V gene: TRBV7-8; CDR3 length: 12; D gene: NA; J gene: TRBJ1-5; CDR3 protein: ASSLGPSGQPQH
V gene: TRBV9; CDR3 length: 14; D gene: TRBD1; J gene: TRBJ2-2; CDR3 protein: ASSVVDRANTGELF
V gene: TRBV9; CDR3 length: 14; D gene: NA; J gene: TRBJ2-7; CDR3 protein: ASSSQQGNPSYEQY
V gene: TRBV19; CDR3 length: 13; D gene: TRBD2; J gene: TRBJ2-3; CDR3 protein: ASRRTSGGTDTQY
V gene: TRBV7-2; CDR3 length: 13; D gene: TRBD1; J gene: TRBJ1-1; CDR3 protein: ASSPRQGPNTEAF
V gene: TRBV6-1; CDR3 length: 12; D gene: NA; J gene: TRBJ1-1; CDR3 protein: ASRGRAENTEAF
V gene: TRBV11-2; CDR3 length: 15; D gene: NA; J gene: TRBJ2-1; CDR3 protein: ASSLEGRLSSYNEQF
V gene: TRBV5-1; CDR3 length: 12; D gene: NA; J gene: TRBJ1-2; CDR3 protein: ASKKGASHYGYT
V gene: TRBV28; CDR3 length: 16; D gene: TRBD1; J gene: TRBJ1-1; CDR3 protein: ASPGTGGEDFMNTEAF
V gene: TRBV11-2; CDR3 length: 14; D gene: TRBD2; J gene: TRBJ2-4; CDR3 protein: ASSPGPLADKNIQY
V gene: TRBV2; CDR3 length: 14; D gene: NA; J gene: TRBJ2-7; CDR3 protein: ASSGPRTVISYEQY
V gene: TRBV19; CDR3 length: 13; D gene: TRBD1; J gene: TRBJ1-1; CDR3 protein: ASSMRARGGTEAF
V gene: TRBV6-5; CDR3 length: 12; D gene: NA; J gene: TRBJ2-1; CDR3 protein: ASSSIQGSNEQF
V gene: TRBV19; CDR3 length: 15; D gene: NA; J gene: TRBJ1-5; CDR3 protein: ASSPGLGEISNQPQH
V gene: TRBV5-8; CDR3 length: 13; D gene: NA; J gene: TRBJ1-5; CDR3 protein: ASSIGTASNQPQH
V gene: TRBV5-4; CDR3 length: 13; D gene: TRBD2; J gene: TRBJ2-7; CDR3 protein: ASSSGTSGTYEQY